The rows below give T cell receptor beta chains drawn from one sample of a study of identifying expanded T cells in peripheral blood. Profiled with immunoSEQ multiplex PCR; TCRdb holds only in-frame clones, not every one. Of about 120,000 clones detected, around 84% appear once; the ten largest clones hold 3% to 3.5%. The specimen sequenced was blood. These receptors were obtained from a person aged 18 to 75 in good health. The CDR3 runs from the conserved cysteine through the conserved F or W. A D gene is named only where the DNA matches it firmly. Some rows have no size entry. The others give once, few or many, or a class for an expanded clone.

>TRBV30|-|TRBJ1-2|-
CAYRVGGRGYTF
TGTGCCTACAGGGTGGGGGGGAGAGGCTACACCTTC
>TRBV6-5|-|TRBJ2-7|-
CASTPQSGLRQYF
TGTGCCAGCACCCCCCAATCGGGGCTCCGGCAGTACTTC
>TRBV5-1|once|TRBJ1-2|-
CASSPDWDIAGYTF
TGCGCCAGCAGCCCCGATTGGGACATCGCTGGCTACACCTTC
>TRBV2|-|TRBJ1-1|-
CASSPGLLPSGMNTEAFF
TGTGCCAGCAGCCCGGGACTCCTGCCATCGGGCATGAACACTGAAGCTTTCTTT
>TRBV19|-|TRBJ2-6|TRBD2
CASRGLAYSGANVLTF
TGTGCCAGTAGGGGACTAGCTTACTCTGGGGCCAACGTCCTGACTTTC
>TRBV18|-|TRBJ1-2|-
CASSPDSDYGYTF
TGTGCCAGCTCACCAGACAGTGACTATGGCTACACCTTC
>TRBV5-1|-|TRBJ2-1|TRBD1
CASSLLGRLDRGQHEQFF
TGCGCCAGCAGCTTACTAGGGAGACTGGACAGGGGGCAACATGAGCAGTTCTTC
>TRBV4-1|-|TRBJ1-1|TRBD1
CASSQDRGYTEAFF
TGCGCCAGCAGCCAGGACAGGGGATATACTGAAGCTTTCTTT
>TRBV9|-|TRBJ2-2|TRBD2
CASSDSTGLGDPHTGELFF
TGTGCCAGCAGCGATAGCACGGGACTAGGGGATCCACATACCGGGGAGCTGTTTTTT
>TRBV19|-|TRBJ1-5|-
CASRLGLHQPQHF
TGTGCCAGTAGACTGGGCCTCCATCAGCCCCAGCATTTT
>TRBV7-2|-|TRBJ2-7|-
CASSPGIEGGSYEQYF
TGTGCCAGCAGCCCCGGAATTGAGGGGGGGTCCTACGAGCAGTACTTC
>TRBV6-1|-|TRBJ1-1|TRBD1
CASSDPGQPIWEAFF
TGTGCCAGCAGTGACCCGGGACAGCCTATATGGGAAGCTTTCTTT
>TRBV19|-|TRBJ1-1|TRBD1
CASTDDRGKWTEAFF
TGTGCCAGTACTGATGACAGGGGAAAGTGGACTGAAGCTTTCTTT
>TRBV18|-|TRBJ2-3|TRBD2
CASSPRVAGGWDTQYF
TGTGCCAGCTCACCCCGGGTAGCGGGGGGTTGGGATACGCAGTATTTT
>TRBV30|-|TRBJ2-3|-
CAWSVRRADTQYF
TGTGCCTGGAGTGTACGTCGGGCAGATACGCAGTATTTT
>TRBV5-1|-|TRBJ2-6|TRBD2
CASSLAGVRGAGANVLTF
TGCGCCAGCAGCTTGGCCGGTGTTCGGGGGGCTGGGGCCAACGTCCTGACTTTC
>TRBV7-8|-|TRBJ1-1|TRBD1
CASTFRRTGGTEAFF
TGTGCCAGCACCTTCCGACGGACAGGGGGAACTGAAGCTTTCTTT
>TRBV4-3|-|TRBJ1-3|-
CASSQDQEISGNTIYF
TGCGCCAGCAGCCAAGATCAGGAAATCTCTGGAAACACCATATATTTT
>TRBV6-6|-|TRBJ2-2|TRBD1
CASSYAEGAGGELFF
TGTGCCAGCAGTTACGCCGAGGGGGCTGGCGGGGAGCTGTTTTTT
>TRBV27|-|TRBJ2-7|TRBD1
CASSLQDRGINDEQYF
TGTGCCAGCAGTTTACAGGACAGGGGGATTAATGACGAGCAGTACTTC
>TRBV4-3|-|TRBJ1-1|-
CASSQATGNTEAFF
TGCGCCAGCAGCCAAGCGACGGGAAACACTGAAGCTTTCTTT
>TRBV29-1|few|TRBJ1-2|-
CSVDVGQGKDYGYTF
TGCAGCGTTGATGTGGGGCAGGGTAAGGACTATGGCTACACCTTC
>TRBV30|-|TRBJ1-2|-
CAWNKLQGFYTF
TGTGCTTGGAACAAATTACAGGGTTTCTACACCTTC
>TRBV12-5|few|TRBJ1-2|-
CASGGFEGPSKGYTF
TGTGCTAGTGGAGGCTTCGAGGGCCCTTCGAAGGGCTACACCTTC
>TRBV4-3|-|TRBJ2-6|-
CASSPDPGHQTGANVLTF
TGCGCCAGCAGCCCCGATCCGGGACACCAAACTGGGGCCAACGTCCTGACTTTC
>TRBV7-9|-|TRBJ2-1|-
CASSARGAPYNEQFF
TGTGCCAGCAGCGCTAGAGGGGCCCCCTACAATGAGCAGTTCTTC
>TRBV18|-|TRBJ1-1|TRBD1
CASSLPGGPLGTEAFF
TGTGCCAGCTCACTACCAGGGGGCCCTCTGGGCACTGAAGCTTTCTTT
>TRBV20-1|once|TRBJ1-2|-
CSASGVWGYTF
TGCAGTGCTAGTGGGGTATGGGGCTACACCTTC
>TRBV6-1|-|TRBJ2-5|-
CASRLGVETQYF
TGTGCCAGCAGATTGGGGGTGGAGACCCAGTACTTC
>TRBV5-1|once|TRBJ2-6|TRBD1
CASSLETGTGRRAGANVLTF
TGCGCCAGCAGCTTGGAGACCGGGACAGGGAGGAGGGCTGGGGCCAACGTCCTGACTTTC
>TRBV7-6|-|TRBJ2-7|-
CASSLGPGSTYEQYF
TGTGCCAGCAGCTTAGGTCCAGGGTCGACATACGAGCAGTACTTC
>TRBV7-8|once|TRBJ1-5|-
CASSLGASGPQHF
TGTGCCAGCAGCTTAGGCGCCAGTGGGCCCCAGCATTTT
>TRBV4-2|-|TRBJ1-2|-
CASSQDRSAGRYGYTF
TGTGCCAGCAGCCAAGATCGGTCAGCCGGACGATATGGCTACACCTTC
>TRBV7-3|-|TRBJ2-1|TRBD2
CASSSTSGVGNEQFF
TGTGCCAGCAGCTCGACTAGCGGGGTTGGAAATGAGCAGTTCTTC
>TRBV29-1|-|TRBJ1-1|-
CSTRDGLNTEAFF
TGCAGCACTCGAGACGGGCTGAACACTGAAGCTTTCTTT
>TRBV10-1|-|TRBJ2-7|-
CASSEYLTGLDEQYF
TGCGCCAGCAGTGAGTACTTAACAGGGCTTGACGAGCAGTACTTC
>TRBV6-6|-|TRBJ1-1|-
CACKKGGEGSTEAFF
TGTGCCTGTAAAAAAGGGGGGGAAGGAAGCACTGAAGCTTTCTTT
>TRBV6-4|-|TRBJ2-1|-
CASSDSPDSTYNEQFF
TGTGCCAGCAGTGACTCGCCGGACAGTACCTACAATGAGCAGTTCTTC
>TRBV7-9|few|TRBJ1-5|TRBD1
CASNQGAGQPQHF
TGTGCCAGTAATCAGGGGGCCGGTCAGCCCCAGCATTTT
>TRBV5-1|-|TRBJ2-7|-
CASSPQRGGPGEQYF
TGCGCCAGCAGCCCGCAGAGGGGGGGGCCTGGCGAGCAGTACTTC
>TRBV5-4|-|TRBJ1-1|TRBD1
CASSITGTGHGAFF
TGTGCCAGCAGTATTACGGGGACAGGCCATGGAGCTTTCTTT
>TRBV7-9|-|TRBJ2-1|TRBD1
CASSRRQGADEQFF
TGTGCCAGCAGCCGTCGACAGGGGGCGGATGAGCAGTTCTTC
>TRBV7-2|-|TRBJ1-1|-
CASAGRWGTEAFF
TGTGCCAGCGCGGGGCGCTGGGGCACTGAAGCTTTCTTT
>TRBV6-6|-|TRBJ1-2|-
CASRPPGDLYGYTF
TGTGCCAGCAGACCTCCGGGAGACCTCTATGGCTACACCTTC
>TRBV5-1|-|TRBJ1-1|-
CASSSTVNTEAFF
TGCGCCAGCAGCTCGACAGTGAACACTGAAGCTTTCTTT
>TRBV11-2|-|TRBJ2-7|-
CASSFRAGLSYEQYF
TGTGCCAGCAGCTTCCGCGCCGGACTAAGCTACGAGCAGTACTTC
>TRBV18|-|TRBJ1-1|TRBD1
CASSPGQGGGAFF
TGTGCCAGCTCACCCGGACAGGGTGGGGGAGCTTTCTTT
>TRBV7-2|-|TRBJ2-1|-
CASNPAQGSALFTNEQFF
TGTGCCAGCAACCCGGCTCAGGGATCGGCCCTTTTCACCAATGAGCAGTTCTTC
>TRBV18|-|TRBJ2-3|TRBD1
CASSEMTGADTQYF
TGTGCCAGCTCAGAGATGACAGGGGCTGATACGCAGTATTTT
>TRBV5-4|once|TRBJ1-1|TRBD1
CASRPTQGVYDTEAFF
TGTGCCAGCAGGCCAACCCAGGGGGTTTACGACACTGAAGCTTTCTTT
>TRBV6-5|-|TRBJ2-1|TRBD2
CASTTLAGVYNEQFF
TGTGCCAGCACCACCCTAGCGGGGGTCTACAATGAGCAGTTCTTC
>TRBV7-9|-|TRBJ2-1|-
CASNPVGPGPSIEQFF
TGTGCCAGCAACCCTGTGGGTCCGGGACCTAGTATTGAGCAGTTCTTC
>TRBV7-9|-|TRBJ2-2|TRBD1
CASSQDRATGELFF
TGTGCCAGCAGCCAGGACAGGGCCACCGGGGAGCTGTTTTTT
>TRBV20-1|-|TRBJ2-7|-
CSGGVGPEQYF
TGCAGTGGAGGGGTGGGTCCCGAGCAGTACTTC
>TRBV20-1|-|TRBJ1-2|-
CSAKGQIHYTF
TGCAGTGCAAAAGGCCAGATCCACTACACCTTC
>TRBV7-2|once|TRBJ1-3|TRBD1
CASSKGQGTGNTIYF
TGTGCCAGCAGCAAGGGACAGGGAACCGGAAACACCATATATTTT
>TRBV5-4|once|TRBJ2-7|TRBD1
CASNPDRAPYEQYF
TGTGCCAGCAACCCAGACAGGGCTCCCTACGAGCAGTACTTC
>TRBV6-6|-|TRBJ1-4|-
CASSYPTGGNEKLFF
TGTGCCAGCAGTTACCCGACCGGGGGTAATGAAAAACTGTTTTTT
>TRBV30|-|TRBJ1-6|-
CAWRRQVGSPLHF
TGTGCCTGGAGAAGGCAAGTGGGTTCACCCCTCCACTTT
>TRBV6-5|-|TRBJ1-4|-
CASSYTPATNEKLFF
TGTGCCAGCAGTTACACGCCGGCAACTAATGAAAAACTGTTTTTT